This T cell receptor beta chain was captured in a study of blood T cell repertoires in COVID-19. The wider study: From the United States, Italy and Spain came samples of acute and convalescent COVID-19. From T cells, B-cell-depleted T cells, or PBMCs came the material, which was cDNA or gDNA.

J gave up 0 bases and V 10 bases, and 5 bases lay outside the gene matches. This CDR3 region has 13 residues. Germline lookup yields CDR1 KGHSH and CDR2 LQKENI. Original processing methods: Nucleated cell number was recorded as an estimate derived from reference gene primer amplification. Profiled with immunoSEQ multiplex PCR; TCRdb holds only in-frame clones, not every one. From that table come the V and J calls and clone size; the DNA was used to work out D and trimming. Of some 250,000 clones listed, around 90% are singletons. The chain carries TRBV18 and TRBJ1-1; 7 positions match TRBD1. The sequenced sample consisted of peripheral blood. This receptor was taken from a woman in her thirties with acute or convalescent COVID-19. CDR3 sequence: CATSDRMNTEAFF. The CDR3 bases are TGTGCCACTTCGGACAGGATGAACACTGAAGCTTTCTTT.